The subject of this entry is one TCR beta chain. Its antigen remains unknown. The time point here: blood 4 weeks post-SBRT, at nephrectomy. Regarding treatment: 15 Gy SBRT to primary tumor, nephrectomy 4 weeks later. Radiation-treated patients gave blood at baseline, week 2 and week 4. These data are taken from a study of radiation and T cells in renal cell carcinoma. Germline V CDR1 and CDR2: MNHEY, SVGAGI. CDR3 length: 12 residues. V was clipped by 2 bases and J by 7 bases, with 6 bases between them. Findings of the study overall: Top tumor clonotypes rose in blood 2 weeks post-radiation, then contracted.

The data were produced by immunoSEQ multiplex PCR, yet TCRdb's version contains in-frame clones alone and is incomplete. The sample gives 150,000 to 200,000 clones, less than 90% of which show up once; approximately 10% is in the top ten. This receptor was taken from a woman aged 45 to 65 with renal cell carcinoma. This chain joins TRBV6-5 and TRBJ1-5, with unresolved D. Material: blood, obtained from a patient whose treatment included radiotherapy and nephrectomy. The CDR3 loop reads CASSYHGQPQHF. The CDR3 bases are TGTGCCAGCAGTTACCACGGACAGCCCCAGCATTTT.